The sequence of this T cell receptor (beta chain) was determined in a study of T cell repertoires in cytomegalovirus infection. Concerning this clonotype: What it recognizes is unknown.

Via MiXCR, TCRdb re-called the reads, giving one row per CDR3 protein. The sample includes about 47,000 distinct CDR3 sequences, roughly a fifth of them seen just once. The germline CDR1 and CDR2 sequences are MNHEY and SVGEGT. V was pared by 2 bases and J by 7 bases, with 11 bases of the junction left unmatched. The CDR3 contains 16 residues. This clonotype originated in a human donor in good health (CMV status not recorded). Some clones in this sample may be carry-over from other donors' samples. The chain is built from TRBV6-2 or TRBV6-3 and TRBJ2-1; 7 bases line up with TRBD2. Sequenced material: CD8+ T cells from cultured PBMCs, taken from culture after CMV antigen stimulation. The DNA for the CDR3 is TGTGCCAGCAGTTACGCTAGCGGCTACCTAGGGAATGAGCAGTTCTTC. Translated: CASSYASGYLGNEQFF.